This T cell receptor (beta chain) is drawn from a study of shared clonotypes between healthy human individuals. Study-level background: Each donor's CD8 memory used one plate, CD8 naive two, each CD4 subset three.

The sorted-subset replicate PCRs were given around 200 ng DNA, which is roughly 30,000 T cell genomes. Produced via immunoSEQ multiplex PCR; TCRdb's table is partial and in-frame only. The sample yields over a million clones, 75% to 85% seen once. Germline V gives CDR1 MDHEN, CDR2 SYDVKM. This CDR3 has 12 residues. Between the trimmed V and J ends, which lost 9 bases and 1 base, there was a span of 9 bases. With respect to this clone: The antigen is not known.

General study findings and limits: Larger estimated richness was generally recorded for naive subsets relative to memory subsets. Rarefaction exposed incomplete sorted-subset sequencing despite large depth.

Specimen: memory CD4+ T cells from PBMCs. This sample's subset: CD45RA-negative fraction. The rearrangement links TRBV28 to TRBJ1-2; perhaps TRBD1 as D (6 bases). This clonotype originated in a man aged 18 to 35 in good health. Some clones in this sample may be carry-over from other donors' samples. The CDR3 nucleotides are TGTGCCAGTAAGGACAGTAACTATGGCTACACCTTC. Its translation: CASKDSNYGYTF.